The 16 T cell receptor beta chains listed next were all sequenced from one sample in a study of T-cell reconstitution after alpha-beta-depleted transplantation in children. Researchers prepared the TCRbeta library using unique molecular identifiers, the study reports. TCRdb reanalysed the PCR reads using MiXCR and keeps one entry per CDR3 protein. The table shows about 340,000 distinct CDR3 sequences, with 13% occurring only once. The input for sequencing was PBMCs, taken from the stem cell graft. All receptors come from a human donor who donated a stem cell graft to a child with Fanconi anemia.

This clonotype was seen many times. The genes are TRBV12-3 or TRBV12-4 and TRBJ1-1, with D possibly TRBD1 on 6 matching bases. There are 12 residues in the CDR3. The V end lost 6 bases, the J end lost 8 bases, and 13 bases lay between the germline ends. The CDR3 sequence: CASSPLRGEAFF. DNA of the CDR3: TGTGCCAGCAGCCCCCTGAGGGGGGAAGCTTTCTTT.

A word on this clonotype: A single base separates this from a much larger clone, so it may be a read error. The V call is TRBV10-3, the J call TRBJ2-3, with TRBD2 identical over 12 bases. The germline V gene has CDR1 ENHRY and CDR2 SYGVKD. The CDR3 length is 14 residues. CDR3 region: CAIRTSGGPDTEYF. The CDR3 nucleotides are TGTGCCATCAGGACTAGCGGGGGTCCTGATACGGAGTATTTT.

The V and J genes are TRBV30 and TRBJ2-3; D ambiguous. The CDR3 loop spans 11 amino acids. V lost 4 bases, J lost 9 bases, and 11 bases lay in between. The germline gives CDR1 GTSNPN, CDR2 SVGIG (reference sequence). This CDR3 reads CAWKNKLTQYF. CDR3 nucleotides: TGTGCCTGGAAGAACAAACTAACGCAGTATTTT.

This clonotype was detected a few times. The chain carries TRBV4-2 and TRBJ2-3; possibly TRBD1 or TRBD2 for D (6 bases each). The V gene's germline CDR1 is LGHNA and CDR2 YNFKEQ. The germline V and J ends were trimmed by 4 bases and 2 bases, with 16 bases remaining between them. The CDR3 runs 16 residues. CDR3 amino acids: CASSRVGGGPTDTQYF. The CDR3 bases are TGTGCCAGCAGCCGCGTCGGAGGGGGGCCCACAGATACGCAGTATTTT.

CDR3 sequence reads: CASSFKTGAGSSNQPQHF. The CDR3 nucleotides are TGTGCCAGCAGCTTTAAAACAGGGGCTGGGAGTAGCAATCAGCCCCAGCATTTT. The gene calls are TRBV5-4 and TRBJ1-5; 7 nucleotides match TRBD1. This CDR3 is built from 18 residues. Germline-derived CDR1 and CDR2 are SGHNT and YYREEE (reference sequence). The junction had 11 bases not matched to a gene; V was cut back by 2 bases and J by 0 bases.

The chain recombines TRBV6-2 or TRBV6-3 with TRBJ2-7; perhaps TRBD1 as D (6 bases). The CDR3 is 16 residues long. Germline CDR1 reads MNHEY; CDR2 reads SVGEGT. V gave up 5 bases and J gave up 5 bases, with 22 bases separating them. CDR3 sequence (DNA): TGTGCCAGCAGTATTATGGGGGCGACTCGGACCGACGAGCAGTACGTC. Translation gives CASSIMGATRTDEQYV.

This clonotype was found a few times. The chain uses TRBV5-1 and TRBJ2-3; 7 bases line up with TRBD2. V lost 7 bases and J lost 4; bases outside the gene matches: 9. Germline CDR1 SGHRS, CDR2 YFSETQ. The CDR3 contains 14 residues. As DNA, the CDR3 is TGCGCCAGCGGCCTGCAGGGAGGGCCAGATACGCAGTATTTT. Its translation is CASGLQGGPDTQYF.

V gene TRBV11-2 combines with J gene TRBJ1-3; D call uncertain. Germline CDR1 is SGHAT and CDR2 is FQNNGV. The CDR3 length is 16 residues. With 1 base removed from V and 0 bases from J, the gap between germline ends came to 10 bases. For the CDR3, the DNA is TGTGCCAGCAGCTTAGGACTGCCAGTCTCTGGAAACACCATATATTTT. This gives the protein CASSLGLPVSGNTIYF.

The chain employs TRBV3-1 and TRBJ1-1; D is uncertain. V lost 3 bases and J lost 1, with 15 bases in between. The CDR3 runs 16 residues. Germline loops: CDR1 LGHDT, CDR2 YNNKEL (reference sequence). The CDR3 region is CASSQQTPQWNTEAFF. For the CDR3, the DNA is TGTGCCAGCAGCCAGCAAACTCCTCAATGGAACACTGAAGCTTTCTTT. Using reference TRBV3-1 and TRBJ1-1 for the parts outside the CDR3, the full variable domain is DTAVSQTPKYLVTQMGNDKSIKCEQNLGHDTMYWYKQDSKKFLKIMFSYNNKELIINETVPNRFSPKSPDKAHLNLHINSLELGDSAVYFCASSQQTPQWNTEAFFGQGTRLTVV.

The chain is built from TRBV2 and TRBJ2-3; D is undetermined. The V and J ends lost 6 bases and 4 bases respectively, with 8 bases between them. Germline V gene sequence: CDR1 SNHLY, CDR2 FYNNEI. The CDR3 totals 12 residues. The CDR3 region has the DNA TGTGCCAGCAGACCAGACCCAGATACGCAGTATTTT. Translation gives CASRPDPDTQYF.

Only one count was recorded for this clonotype. The rearrangement uses TRBV16 and TRBJ2-7, with D perhaps matching TRBD1 (5 bases). V gave up 2 bases and J gave up 2 bases, with 10 bases separating them. The length of the CDR3 is 14 residues. CDR1 KGHSY and CDR2 FQNENV come from the germline V gene. The CDR3 region is CASSQQGDTYEQYF. DNA of the CDR3: TGTGCCAGCAGCCAACAGGGCGACACCTACGAGCAGTACTTC.

The V and J genes are TRBV6-6 and TRBJ2-7; 8 bases agree with TRBD1. The junction had 7 bases not matched to a gene; V was cut back by 5 bases and J by 7 bases. CDR3 length: 13 residues. CDR1 and CDR2 (germline): MNHNY, SVGAGI (reference sequence). CDR3 region: CASSALDREEQYV. CDR3 DNA: TGTGCCAGCAGTGCCTTGGACAGGGAAGAGCAGTACGTC.

The CDR3 bases are TGCGCCAGCAGCTCTCAAGATCTCGGAGAGACCCAGTACTTC. This gives the protein CASSSQDLGETQYF. The chain employs TRBV5-1 and TRBJ2-5, with D unresolved. V was trimmed by 3 bases and J by 4 bases, leaving 13 bases between them. The length of the CDR3 is 14 residues. Germline-derived CDR1 and CDR2 are SGHRS and YFSETQ.

This clonotype was counted many times. The CDR3 region has the DNA TGCAGTGCTAGTGGGGGGGTTGGCACTGAAGCTTTCTTT. It specifies CSASGGVGTEAFF. The chain joins TRBV20-1 to TRBJ1-1, with TRBD1 as a possible D gene (5 bases). V was pared by 3 bases and J by 4 bases, with 12 bases between. The germline CDR1 and CDR2 sequences are DFQATT and SNEGSKA (reference sequence). This CDR3 contains 13 residues.

V and J are TRBV20-1 and TRBJ1-2; weak D call: TRBD1 (6 bases). Trimming cost V 1 base and J 1 base, with 13 bases left between them. The germline CDR1 and CDR2 sequences are DFQATT and SNEGSKA (reference sequence). The CDR3 totals 15 residues. In DNA form, the CDR3 reads TGCAGTGCTAGAGGCAGCGCAGGGGTTAACTATGGCTACACCTTC. It codes for CSARGSAGVNYGYTF.

This clonotype was counted many times. The rearrangement uses TRBV27 and TRBJ1-4, with 7 bases identical to TRBD1. Trimming cost V 6 bases and J 10 bases; bases outside gene matches: 14. Per the germline V gene, CDR1 is MNHEY and CDR2 is SMNVEV (reference sequence). CDR3 length equals 15 residues. The CDR3 bases are TGTGCCAGCAGCAAGCGCCGACAGGGTGGCGGAAAACTGTTTTTT. This encodes CASSKRRQGGGKLFF.